This T cell receptor (beta chain) was profiled in a study of cytomegalovirus exposure and HLA in healthy donors. Study observations and caveats: The study found most TCR sequences rare, yet found some public TCRs in many donors.

With regard to this clone: What it binds is not known.

The protocol was immunoSEQ multiplex PCR, while the TCRdb copy is restricted to in-frame clones and leaves out a portion. This table has about 110,000 clones, around 95% appearing once. The donors belonged to the approximately 130-subject validation cohort, separate from the roughly 670-subject first cohort. There are 15 residues in the CDR3. The ends lost 3 bases at V and 6 bases at J; junction bases unmatched: 4. CDR1 SGHTA and CDR2 FQGNSA come from the germline V gene. This rearrangement joins TRBV7-2 to TRBJ1-6, with 8 bases matching TRBD1. The sequence came from a young woman in good health and CMV-seronegative. Sequencing was carried out using PBMCs. DNA of the CDR3: TGTGCCAGCAGCTTCAGTGGACAGGGTAATTCACCCCTCCACTTT. This encodes CASSFSGQGNSPLHF.